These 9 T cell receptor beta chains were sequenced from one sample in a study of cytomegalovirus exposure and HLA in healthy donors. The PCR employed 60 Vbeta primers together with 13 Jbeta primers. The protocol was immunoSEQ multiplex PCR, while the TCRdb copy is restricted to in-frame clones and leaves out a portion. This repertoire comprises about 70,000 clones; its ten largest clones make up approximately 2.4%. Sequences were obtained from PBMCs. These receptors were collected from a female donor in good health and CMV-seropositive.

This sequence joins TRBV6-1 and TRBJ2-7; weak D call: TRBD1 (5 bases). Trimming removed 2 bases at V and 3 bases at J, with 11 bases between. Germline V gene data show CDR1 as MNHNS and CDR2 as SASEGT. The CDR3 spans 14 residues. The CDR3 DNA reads TGTGCCAGCAGTGAAAACCCAGGGATCTACGAGCAGTACTTC. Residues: CASSENPGIYEQYF.

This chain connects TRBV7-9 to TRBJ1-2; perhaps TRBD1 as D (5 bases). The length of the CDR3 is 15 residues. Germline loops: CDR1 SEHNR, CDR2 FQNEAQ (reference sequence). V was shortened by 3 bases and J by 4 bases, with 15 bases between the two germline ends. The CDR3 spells CASSFHEDRPYGYTF. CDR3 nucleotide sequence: TGTGCCAGCAGCTTTCACGAAGACAGACCCTATGGCTACACCTTC.

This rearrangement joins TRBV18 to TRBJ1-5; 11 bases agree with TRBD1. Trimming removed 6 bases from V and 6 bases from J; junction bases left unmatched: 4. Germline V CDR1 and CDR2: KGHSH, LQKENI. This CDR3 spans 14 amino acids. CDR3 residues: CASSPGTGGQPQHF. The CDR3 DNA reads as TGTGCCAGCTCTCCCGGGACAGGGGGTCAGCCCCAGCATTTT. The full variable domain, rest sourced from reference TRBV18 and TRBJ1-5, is NAGVMQNPRHLVRRRGQEARLRCSPMKGHSHVYWYRQLPEEGLKFMVYLQKENIIDESGMPKERFSAEFPKEGPSILRIQQVVRGDSAAYFCASSPGTGGQPQHFGDGTRLSIL.

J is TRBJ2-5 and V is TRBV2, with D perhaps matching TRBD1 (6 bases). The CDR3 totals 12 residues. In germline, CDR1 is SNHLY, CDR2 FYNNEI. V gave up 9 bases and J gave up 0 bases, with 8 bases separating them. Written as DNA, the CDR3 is TGTGCCAGTGGGGGCGACCAAGAGACCCAGTACTTC. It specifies CASGGDQETQYF.

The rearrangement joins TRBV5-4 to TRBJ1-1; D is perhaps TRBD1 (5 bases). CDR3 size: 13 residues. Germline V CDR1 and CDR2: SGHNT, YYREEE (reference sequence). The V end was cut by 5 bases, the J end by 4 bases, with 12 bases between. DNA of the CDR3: TGTGCCAGCAGTCCAGGGTTGAGCACTGAAGCTTTCTTT. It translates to CASSPGLSTEAFF.

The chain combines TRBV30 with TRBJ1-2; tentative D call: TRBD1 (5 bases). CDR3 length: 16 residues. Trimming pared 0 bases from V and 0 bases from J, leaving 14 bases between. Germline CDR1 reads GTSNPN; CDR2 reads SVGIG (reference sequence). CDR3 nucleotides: TGTGCCTGGAGTGTCGGGGGACTGAATTCTAACTATGGCTACACCTTC. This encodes CAWSVGGLNSNYGYTF.

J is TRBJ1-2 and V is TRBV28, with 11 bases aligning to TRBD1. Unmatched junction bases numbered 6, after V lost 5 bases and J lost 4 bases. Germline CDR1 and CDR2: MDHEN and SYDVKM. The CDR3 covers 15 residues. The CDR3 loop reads CASSPPGQGAYGYTF. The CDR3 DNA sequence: TGTGCCAGCAGTCCCCCCGGACAGGGGGCCTATGGCTACACCTTC.

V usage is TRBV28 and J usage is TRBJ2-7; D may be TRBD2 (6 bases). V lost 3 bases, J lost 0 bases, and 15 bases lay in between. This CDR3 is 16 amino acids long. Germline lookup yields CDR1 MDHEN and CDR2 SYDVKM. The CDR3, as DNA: TGTGCCAGCAGTTTTTTTAGGGCGGGGAGCTCCTACGAGCAGTACTTC. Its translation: CASSFFRAGSSYEQYF.

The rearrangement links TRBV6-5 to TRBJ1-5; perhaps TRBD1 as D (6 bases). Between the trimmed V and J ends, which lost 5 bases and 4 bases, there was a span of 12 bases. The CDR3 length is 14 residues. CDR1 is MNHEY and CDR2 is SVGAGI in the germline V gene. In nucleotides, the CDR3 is TGTGCCAGCAGTACTACAGGGACAAATCAGCCCCAGCATTTT. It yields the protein CASSTTGTNQPQHF.